The entry below gives a single T cell receptor beta chain sequence along with its context. Its target is not known. The data are from a study of Ad26.COV2.S vaccination and SARS-CoV-2 variants. CDR1 and CDR2 from the germline V gene are SGHRS and YFSETQ. The CDR3 consists of 16 residues. After removal of 4 bases from V and 6 bases from J, the junction contained 14 bases not matched to a gene. Regarding the study as a whole: Placebo recipients had lower spike-specific TCR breadth than vaccine recipients. Across vaccine and placebo recipients, the breadth of non-spike TCRs was similar.

Treatment defined: roughly 20 received Ad26.COV2.S at low or high dose, single or two shots; roughly 5 received placebo; per-sample allocation not given. Vaccine and placebo recipients were sampled on day 63 after the first injection. Recruitment in Boston yielded a donor of adult age, 18-55 years. The method was immunoSEQ multiplex PCR; TCRdb's version includes in-frame clones alone and lacks a portion of them. Here the sample spans fewer than 900,000 clones, around 90% being singletons. The receptor was derived from a person aged 18-60 years who received the Ad26.COV2.S COVID-19 vaccine or a placebo. The rearrangement links TRBV5-1 to TRBJ1-1; TRBD1 matches at 8 bases. Material: peripheral blood, obtained in a trial of Ad26.COV2.S vaccine versus placebo. The CDR3 protein is CASSPGTGGGEAEAFF. CDR3 DNA: TGCGCCAGCAGCCCGGGGACAGGCGGGGGTGAAGCTGAAGCTTTCTTT.